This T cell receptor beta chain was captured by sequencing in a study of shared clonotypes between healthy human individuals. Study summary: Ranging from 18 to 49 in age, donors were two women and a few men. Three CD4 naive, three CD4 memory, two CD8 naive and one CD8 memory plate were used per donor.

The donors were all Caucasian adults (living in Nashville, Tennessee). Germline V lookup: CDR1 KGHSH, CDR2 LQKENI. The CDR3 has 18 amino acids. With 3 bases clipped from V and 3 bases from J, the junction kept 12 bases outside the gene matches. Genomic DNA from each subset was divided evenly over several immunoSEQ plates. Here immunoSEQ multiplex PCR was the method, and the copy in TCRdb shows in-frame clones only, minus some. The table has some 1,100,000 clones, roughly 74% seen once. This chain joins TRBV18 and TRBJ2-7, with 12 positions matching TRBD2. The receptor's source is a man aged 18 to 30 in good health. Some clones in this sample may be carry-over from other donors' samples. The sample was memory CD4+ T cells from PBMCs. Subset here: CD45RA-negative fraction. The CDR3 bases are TGTGCCAGCTCACCTAACGTTGGGTCTAGCGGGAGGGTCTACGAGCAGTACTTC. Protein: CASSPNVGSSGRVYEQYF.